These 6 T cell receptor beta chains originate from one sample sequenced in a study of CD8+ T cells in alopecia areata (dated by TCRdb to the late 2010s). Sample time point, as interpreted from the label and publication: around 26 weeks on oral tofacitinib. What this sample's treatment or condition label stands for: oral pan-JAK inhibitor, 5-10 mg twice daily. The protocol used for the library was the immunoSEQ multiplex PCR assay. To provide template for TCR sequencing, every sample had RNA extracted and reverse transcribed into cDNA. Drawn from immuneACCESS, this table holds only the in-frame rearrangements with V and J called that TCRdb kept. Clones are partly lost; checked studies trace under half to an unresolved V gene and leave the rest unexplained. The sample table shows 190,000 or so clones, and roughly 61% are seen once. Together, the top ten hold over 10% of the sample. Material: CD8+ T cells sorted from blood, obtained at week 24, from a patient treated with tofacitinib. The receptors shown here come from a human donor with alopecia areata.

This chain joins TRBV9 and TRBJ2-6, with D unclear. Per germline, CDR1 SGDLS and CDR2 YYNGEE. Trimming stripped 7 bases from V and 1 base from J, with 9 bases between. CDR3 length: 14 amino acids. The CDR3 nucleotides read TGTGCCAGCGCCACTGGATCTGGGGCCAACGTCCTGACTTTC. As protein: CASATGSGANVLTF.

This clone was seen a few times. The chain uses TRBV4-1 and TRBJ2-2; 9 positions agree with TRBD2. The ends lost 0 bases at V and 5 bases at J; junction bases unmatched: 13. The length of the CDR3 is 19 residues. The germline V gene has CDR1 MGHRA and CDR2 YSYEKL. The CDR3 DNA is TGCGCCAGCAGCCAAGAAGGAGGGTTGGCGGGGGGGCGGACCGGGGAGCTGTTTTTT. Translation: CASSQEGGLAGGRTGELFF.

This clone was observed a single time. The chain joins TRBV27 to TRBJ2-7; 7 bases match TRBD1. Losses at the gene ends were 3 bases for V and 7 bases for J; bases not matched to a gene: 6. The CDR3 consists of 13 residues. In germline, CDR1 is MNHEY, CDR2 SMNVEV (reference sequence). This chain's CDR3 is CASSFTGEREQYF. The CDR3 nucleotides are TGTGCCAGCAGTTTCACAGGGGAAAGAGAGCAGTACTTC.

This clone appeared a few times. The chain recombines TRBV10-3 with TRBJ2-7; 7 bases agree with TRBD1. The germline CDR1 and CDR2 sequences are ENHRY and SYGVKD. V lost 2 bases, J lost 5 bases, and 6 bases stayed unmatched. The CDR3 loop spans 14 amino acids. The CDR3 spells CAISEATGNHEQYF. The CDR3 nucleotides read TGTGCCATCAGTGAGGCGACAGGGAACCACGAGCAGTACTTC.

This clone was found a few times. The chain uses TRBV2 and TRBJ2-7, with D possibly TRBD2 on 6 matching bases. Germline CDR1 and CDR2: SNHLY and FYNNEI. The CDR3 covers 13 residues. V lost 8 bases and J 0 bases, leaving 11 bases between the germline ends. For the CDR3, the DNA is TGTGCCAGCGGGACGGACTACTCCTACGAGCAGTACTTC. It translates to CASGTDYSYEQYF.

The chain carries TRBV9 and TRBJ2-5; D gene ambiguous. Trimming stripped 3 bases from V and 2 bases from J, with 26 bases between. From germline, CDR1 is SGDLS and CDR2 YYNGEE. The CDR3 is 19 amino acids. The CDR3 DNA is TGTGCCAGCAGCGCCTCCCGTATCCCCAGACCTGGGCGACAAGAGACCCAGTACTTC. The encoded protein is CASSASRIPRPGRQETQYF.